The 8 T cell receptor beta chains below all came from one sample that was sequenced in a study of beta chain features in type 1 diabetes. The entirety of the isolated RNA underwent reverse transcription, so expressed TCRB transcripts were sequenced. Data came from immunoSEQ multiplex PCR; TCRdb stores just in-frame clones and leaves some out. The sample contains more than 150,000 clones, approximately 13% of which appear only once. Material: central memory CD4+ T cells from blood. The receptors shown here come from a woman aged 18-29 years in good health.

The table lists this clone with a few counts. The V call is TRBV9, the J call TRBJ2-3; tentatively, D is TRBD2 (5 bases). V lost 3 bases to trimming and J lost 5 bases, with 22 bases between them. The CDR3 consists of 17 residues. Germline V CDR1 and CDR2: SGDLS, YYNGEE. DNA for the CDR3: TGTGCCAGCAGCGCCCGATTGGTGAGCGGAACCTTAGATACGCAGTATTTT. Translating gives CASSARLVSGTLDTQYF.

The chain links TRBV5-1 to TRBJ2-7; a weak D match, TRBD1 (5 bases). Deletions cut 3 bases from V and 3 bases from J, with 13 bases between. The CDR3 covers 14 residues. Germline V gives CDR1 SGHRS, CDR2 YFSETQ. CDR3 bases: TGCGCCAGCAGCTCGACAGTTGCCGTCTACGAGCAGTACTTC. This translates into CASSSTVAVYEQYF.

This clone was seen only a few times. The chain couples TRBV7-9 to TRBJ1-2, with 7 positions matching TRBD1. Trimming removed 5 bases from V and 6 bases from J; junction bases left unmatched: 9. Germline V lookup: CDR1 SEHNR, CDR2 FQNEAQ (reference sequence). The CDR3 spans 14 residues. DNA of the CDR3: TGTGCCAGCAGCCCGACAGGGAACCTGAATGGCTACACCTTC. This gives the protein CASSPTGNLNGYTF.

The gene calls are TRBV4-1 and TRBJ2-7; 7 nucleotides align to TRBD2. Per the germline V gene, CDR1 is MGHRA and CDR2 is YSYEKL. V dropped 2 bases and J dropped 4; count of bases not matched to a gene: 8. CDR3 length: 15 amino acids. CDR3 amino acids: CASSQPRAGVYEQYF. CDR3 bases: TGCGCCAGCAGCCAACCCCGTGCGGGGGTTTACGAGCAGTACTTC.

This sequence joins TRBV30 and TRBJ2-7, with 10 bases aligning to TRBD1. CDR1 GTSNPN and CDR2 SVGIG come from the germline V gene (reference sequence). V dropped 1 base and J dropped 3; count of bases not matched to a gene: 3. CDR3 length: 14 amino acids. CDR3: CAWSGGTGVYEQYF. Written as DNA, the CDR3 is TGTGCCTGGAGTGGGGGGACAGGGGTCTACGAGCAGTACTTC.

V gene TRBV4-3 combines with J gene TRBJ2-3; D unclear. Trimming removed 1 base from V and 2 bases from J, with 10 bases in between. CDR1 and CDR2 from the germline V gene are LGHNA and YSLEER. The length of the CDR3 is 15 residues. The CDR3 loop is CASSQGLEPTDTQYF. CDR3 DNA: TGCGCCAGCAGCCAAGGGCTAGAACCCACAGATACGCAGTATTTT.

This chain uses TRBV25-1 with TRBJ2-7; D remains ambiguous. Between the trimmed V and J ends, which lost 1 base and 5 bases, there was a span of 9 bases. This CDR3 comprises 13 residues. CDR1 and CDR2 from the germline V gene are MGHDK and SYGVNS. The CDR3 nucleotides read TGTGCCAGCAGTGAATCCCCACGGGACGAGCAGTACTTC. This gives the protein CASSESPRDEQYF.

This clone was counted only a few times. V is TRBV7-8 and J is TRBJ2-4; the D gene is possibly TRBD2 (5 bases). This CDR3 region has 16 residues. Germline-derived CDR1 and CDR2 are SGHVS and FQNEAQ. V was trimmed by 5 bases and J by 6 bases, leaving 20 bases between them. The chain's CDR3 is CASSPETGLPINIQYF. The CDR3, as DNA: TGTGCCAGCAGCCCCGAAACGGGGTTACCCATAAACATTCAGTACTTC.